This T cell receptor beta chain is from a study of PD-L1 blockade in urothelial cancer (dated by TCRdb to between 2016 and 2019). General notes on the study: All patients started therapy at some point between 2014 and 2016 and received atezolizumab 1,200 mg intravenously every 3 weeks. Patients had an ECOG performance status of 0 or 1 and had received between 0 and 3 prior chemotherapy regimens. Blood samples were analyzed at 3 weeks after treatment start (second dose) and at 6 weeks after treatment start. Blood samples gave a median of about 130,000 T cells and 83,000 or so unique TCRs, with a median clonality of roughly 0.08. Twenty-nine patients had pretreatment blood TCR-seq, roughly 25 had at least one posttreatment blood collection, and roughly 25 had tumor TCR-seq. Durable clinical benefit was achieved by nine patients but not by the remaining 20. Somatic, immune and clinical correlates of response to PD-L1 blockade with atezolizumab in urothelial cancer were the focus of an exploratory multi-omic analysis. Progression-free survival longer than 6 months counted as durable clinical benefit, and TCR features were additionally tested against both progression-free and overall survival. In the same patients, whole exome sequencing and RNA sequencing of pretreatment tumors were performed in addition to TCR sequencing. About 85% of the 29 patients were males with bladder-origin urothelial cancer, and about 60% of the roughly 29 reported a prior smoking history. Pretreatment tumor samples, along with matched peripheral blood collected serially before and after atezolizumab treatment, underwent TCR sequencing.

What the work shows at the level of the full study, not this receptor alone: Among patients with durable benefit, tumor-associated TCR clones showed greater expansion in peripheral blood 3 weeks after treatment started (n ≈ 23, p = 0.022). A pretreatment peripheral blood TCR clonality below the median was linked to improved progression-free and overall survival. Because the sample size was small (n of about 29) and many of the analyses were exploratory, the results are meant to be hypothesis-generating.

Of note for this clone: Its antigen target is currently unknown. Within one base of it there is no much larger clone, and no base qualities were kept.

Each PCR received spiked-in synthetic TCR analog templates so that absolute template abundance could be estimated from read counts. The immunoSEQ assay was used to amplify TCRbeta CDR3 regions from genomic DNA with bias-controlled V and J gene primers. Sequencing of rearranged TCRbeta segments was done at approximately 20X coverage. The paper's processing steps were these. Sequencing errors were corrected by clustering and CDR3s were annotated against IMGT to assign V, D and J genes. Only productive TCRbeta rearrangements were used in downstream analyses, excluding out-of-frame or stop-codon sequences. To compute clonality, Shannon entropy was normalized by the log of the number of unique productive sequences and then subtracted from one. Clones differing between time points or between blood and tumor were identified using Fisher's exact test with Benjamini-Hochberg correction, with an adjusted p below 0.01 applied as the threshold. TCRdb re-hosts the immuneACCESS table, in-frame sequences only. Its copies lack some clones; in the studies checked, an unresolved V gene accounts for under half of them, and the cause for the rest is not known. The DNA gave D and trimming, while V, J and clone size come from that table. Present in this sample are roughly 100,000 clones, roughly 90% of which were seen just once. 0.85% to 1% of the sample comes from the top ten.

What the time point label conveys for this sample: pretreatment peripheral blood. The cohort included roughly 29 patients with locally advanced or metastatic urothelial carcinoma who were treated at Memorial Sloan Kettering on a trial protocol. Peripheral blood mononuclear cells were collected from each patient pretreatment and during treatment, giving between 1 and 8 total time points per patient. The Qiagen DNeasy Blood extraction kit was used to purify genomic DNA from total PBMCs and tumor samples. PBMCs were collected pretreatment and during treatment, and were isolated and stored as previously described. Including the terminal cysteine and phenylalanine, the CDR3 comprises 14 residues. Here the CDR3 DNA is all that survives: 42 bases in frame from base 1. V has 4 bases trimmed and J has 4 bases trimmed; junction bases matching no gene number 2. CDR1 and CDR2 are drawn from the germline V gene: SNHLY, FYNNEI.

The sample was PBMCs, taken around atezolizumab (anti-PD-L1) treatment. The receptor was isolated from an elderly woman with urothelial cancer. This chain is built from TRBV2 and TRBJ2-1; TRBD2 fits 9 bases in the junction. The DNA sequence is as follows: TGTGCCAGCAGTGGGACTAGCGATTACAATGAGCAGTTCTTC. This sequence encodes CASSGTSDYNEQFF.